The rows below give T cell receptor beta chains drawn from one sample of a study of blood T cell repertoires in COVID-19. TCRdb's copy holds only in-frame clones and misses some; the assay was immunoSEQ multiplex PCR. The data contain over 110,000 clones, roughly 79% of them singletons. Sequenced sample: peripheral blood. These receptor sequences come from an older woman with acute or convalescent COVID-19. CDR3s include the opening cysteine and the closing phenylalanine or tryptophan. The D gene is left open where the match is weak. Expanded clones get a size class; other rows say once, few or many, or leave the size out.

cdr3_length,j_call,v_call,d_call,clone_size,cdr3_nt,cdr3_aa
14,TRBJ1-5,TRBV27,.,.,TGTGCCAGCCGAGGAGGGAGTAGGAATCAGCCCCAGCATTTT,CASRGGSRNQPQHF
17,TRBJ2-1,TRBV16,.,.,TGTGCCAGCAGCCAGTTGTTTAGCGTTAGCTCCTACAATGAGCAGTTCTTC,CASSQLFSVSSYNEQFF
15,TRBJ2-7,TRBV4-2,.,.,TGTGCCAGCAGCCAAGAAGACCTAGTACTCTACGAGCAGTACTTC,CASSQEDLVLYEQYF
14,TRBJ2-7,TRBV4-1,.,.,TGCGCCAGCAGCCCCGATACCGGGAATAATGAGCAGTACTTC,CASSPDTGNNEQYF
12,TRBJ1-1,TRBV11-3,.,.,TGTGCCAGCAGCCGGGGGGACACTGAAGCTTTCTTT,CASSRGDTEAFF
14,TRBJ1-1,TRBV28,.,few,TGTGCCAGCAGAGAGGGGGTCCTGAACACTGAAGCTTTCTTT,CASREGVLNTEAFF
18,TRBJ1-2,TRBV6-1,TRBD1,.,TGTGCCAGCAGTGAGGCGGGGTTTATTCGACAGGGGGCCTTAGGGGTACACTTC,CASSEAGFIRQGALGVHF
15,TRBJ1-1,TRBV5-1,TRBD1,.,TGCGCCAGCAGCTTGTCACAGGGGGTGAACACTGAAGCTTTCTTT,CASSLSQGVNTEAFF
18,TRBJ2-3,TRBV19,.,.,TGTGCCAGTAGTATAAGATCGGTGGGCGACGCTAGCACAGATACGCAGTATTTT,CASSIRSVGDASTDTQYF
13,TRBJ1-1,TRBV5-1,.,few,TGCGCCAGCAGCTTGGGGGCGAACACTGAAGCTTTCTTT,CASSLGANTEAFF
15,TRBJ1-2,TRBV27,.,few,TGTGCCAGCAGTTTGGTCAGGGAATCAGGCTATGGCTACACCTTC,CASSLVRESGYGYTF
15,TRBJ1-3,TRBV19,.,.,TGTGCCAGTAGTATTGACAGATGGCCTGGAAACACCATATATTTT,CASSIDRWPGNTIYF
16,TRBJ1-4,TRBV7-2,.,once,TGTGCCAGCAGCTTAGCGGGGAGGGGAACTAATGAAAAACTGTTTTTT,CASSLAGRGTNEKLFF
16,TRBJ2-7,TRBV10-3,TRBD2,.,TGTGCCATCAGTGAGAGGCTAGCGGGAGACTCCTACGAGCAGTACTTC,CAISERLAGDSYEQYF
16,TRBJ1-3,TRBV6-6,TRBD1,.,TGTGCCAGCAGCCGCGGACAGGGCCACTCTGGAAACACCATATATTTT,CASSRGQGHSGNTIYF
16,TRBJ2-1,TRBV6-4,.,.,TGTGCCAGCAGAAGGAATGCGGGAAGTTCCTACAATGAGCAGTTCTTC,CASRRNAGSSYNEQFF
13,TRBJ1-2,TRBV24-1,TRBD1,.,TGTGCCACCAGCGGGACAGGGGGCGATGGCTACACCTTC,CATSGTGGDGYTF
12,TRBJ2-7,TRBV18,TRBD1,.,TGTGCCAGCTCACCAGGACAGGACGAGCAGTACTTC,CASSPGQDEQYF
16,TRBJ1-5,TRBV18,TRBD1,.,TGTGCCAGCTCACTCAGGGAAGGGACAGGGGGCGAGCCCCAGCATTTT,CASSLREGTGGEPQHF
17,TRBJ1-1,TRBV7-8,TRBD1,.,TGTGCCAGCAGCTTATCCCGACAGGGTCCCATGAACACTGAAGCTTTCTTT,CASSLSRQGPMNTEAFF
13,TRBJ2-7,TRBV2,.,.,TGTGCCAGCAGTGAACAGTGGTCCGACGAGCAGTACTTC,CASSEQWSDEQYF
12,TRBJ2-5,TRBV5-8,.,.,TGTGCCAGCAGCCCCCGTGTCCCGACCCAGTACTTC,CASSPRVPTQYF
14,TRBJ1-5,TRBV19,.,.,TGTGCCACTAGGGGGGGGGCGGTTAATCAGCCCCAGCATTTT,CATRGGAVNQPQHF
14,TRBJ1-5,TRBV6-6,TRBD1,few,TGTGCCAGCAGCAAACAGGGGTCTCGGCAGCCCCAGCATTTT,CASSKQGSRQPQHF
11,TRBJ2-5,TRBV29-1,TRBD1,.,TGCAGCGTTGGACAGGGAGAGACCCAGTACTTC,CSVGQGETQYF
16,TRBJ2-1,TRBV27,TRBD2,.,TGTGCCAGCAGTTCGTTACTAGCGAAGGTATACAATGAGCAGTTCTTC,CASSSLLAKVYNEQFF
15,TRBJ2-2,TRBV7-2,TRBD2,.,TGTGCCAGCAGCTTTGGCGGGAGGGACACCGGGGAGCTGTTTTTT,CASSFGGRDTGELFF
15,TRBJ1-4,TRBV29-1,TRBD1,.,TGCAGCGTAGCACTTAACAGGGGTAGTTCTGAAAAACTGTTTTTT,CSVALNRGSSEKLFF
13,TRBJ1-2,TRBV12-3/TRBV12-4,TRBD1,few,TGTGCCAGCAGTCCGGACAGGACCTATGGCTACACCTTC,CASSPDRTYGYTF
18,TRBJ1-2,TRBV29-1,.,.,TGCAGCGTTTCCCGAAGCTGGGGGGACCCTTTGAGTAACTATGGCTACACCTTC,CSVSRSWGDPLSNYGYTF
13,TRBJ2-7,TRBV30,.,.,TGTGCCTGGACCTCAGGGCTATCCTACGAGCAGTACTTC,CAWTSGLSYEQYF
15,TRBJ2-7,TRBV6-5,TRBD1,.,TGTGCCAGCAGAGCCAGACAGGGGTTTCGCTACGAGCAGTACTTC,CASRARQGFRYEQYF
16,TRBJ2-2,TRBV14,.,.,TGTGCCAGCAGCCTCGAGGCCAGTCTGGTACCCGGGGAGCTGTTTTTT,CASSLEASLVPGELFF
15,TRBJ2-7,TRBV9,TRBD1,few,TGTGCCAGCAGCAAACGGACAGGGGGGGCCTACGAGCAGTACTTC,CASSKRTGGAYEQYF
15,TRBJ2-1,TRBV29-1,.,.,TGCAGCGTTGAAGATCAAACAGGGAAGGAGAATGAGCAGTTCTTC,CSVEDQTGKENEQFF
15,TRBJ2-7,TRBV5-6,TRBD2,few,TGTGCCAGCAGCGCGTTGCGACTAGCGCGATACGAGCAGTACTTC,CASSALRLARYEQYF
15,TRBJ2-1,TRBV2,TRBD2,.,TGTGCCAGCAGTCGGGGACTAGCGGGGCCCAATGAGCAGTTCTTC,CASSRGLAGPNEQFF
14,TRBJ2-2,TRBV28,.,.,TGTGCCAGGTGGGGACTCTCGAACACCGGGGAGCTGTTTTTT,CARWGLSNTGELFF
14,TRBJ1-1,TRBV10-3,.,.,TGTGCCATCAGTGGGACATCTCCGAACACTGAAGCTTTCTTT,CAISGTSPNTEAFF
15,TRBJ2-4,TRBV7-9,.,few,TGTGCCAGCAGCTCCCCGAGCGTAGCCAAAAACATTCAGTACTTC,CASSSPSVAKNIQYF
16,TRBJ2-7,TRBV7-2,.,.,TGTGCCAGCAGCTTAGATGGGGCGGTAAACGCCTACGAGCAGTACTTC,CASSLDGAVNAYEQYF
15,TRBJ2-2,TRBV3-1/TRBV3-2,TRBD2,.,TGTGCCAGCAGCCAAGAACCAGCGGGAGGCCGGGAGCTGTTTTTT,CASSQEPAGGRELFF
12,TRBJ2-7,TRBV12-3/TRBV12-4,.,.,TGTGCCAGCAGCCCTAGAACCTACGAGCAGTACTTC,CASSPRTYEQYF
16,TRBJ1-4,TRBV18,TRBD1,.,TGTGCCAGCTCACCACCGACAGGGGCGCCGGGGGAAAAACTGTTTTTT,CASSPPTGAPGEKLFF
13,TRBJ1-6,TRBV6-6,.,.,TGTGCCAGCAGGGACTTCACAAATTCACCCCTCCACTTT,CASRDFTNSPLHF
16,TRBJ2-7,TRBV6-5,.,.,TGTGCCAGCAGTTCGCCGACAGTTGGAGTCTCCTACGAGCAGTACTTC,CASSSPTVGVSYEQYF
16,TRBJ2-5,TRBV7-4,.,.,TGTGCCAGCAGCCCACTACAGACAGGGACTCGAGGGACCCAGTACTTC,CASSPLQTGTRGTQYF
13,TRBJ2-1,TRBV15,TRBD2,once,TGTGCCAGTGGGACTAGCGGGGACAATGAGCAGTTCTTC,CASGTSGDNEQFF
15,TRBJ2-7,TRBV27,.,.,TGTGCCAGCAGTTTATGGGGGACTCCCTCCTACGAGCAGTACTTC,CASSLWGTPSYEQYF
13,TRBJ1-2,TRBV10-3,TRBD1,.,TGTGCCATCAGCGGACAGGGTAACTATGGCTACACCTTC,CAISGQGNYGYTF
15,TRBJ1-2,TRBV9,TRBD1,.,TGTGCCAGCAGCGTAGGGACAGGGGGCGGCGATGGCTACACCTTC,CASSVGTGGGDGYTF
14,TRBJ1-2,TRBV6-1,.,.,TGTGCCAGCAGTGAAAACAGCGGCAATCGGGGCTACACCTTC,CASSENSGNRGYTF
14,TRBJ1-1,TRBV7-2,.,.,TGTGCCAGCAGCTTTACACAGGGAAACACTGAAGCTTTCTTT,CASSFTQGNTEAFF
16,TRBJ1-5,TRBV12-5,TRBD1,.,TGTGCTAGTGGAGCCCCGGGACAGGGGGTTAGTCAGCCCCAGCATTTT,CASGAPGQGVSQPQHF
18,TRBJ2-2,TRBV19,TRBD2,.,TGTGCCAGTAGTATTGACTTAGCGGGAATCCGTCATACCGGGGAGCTGTTTTTT,CASSIDLAGIRHTGELFF
17,TRBJ2-1,TRBV28,.,.,TGTGCCAGCAGTCGTCAAACCGGGGAACCGGCTTACAATGAGCAGTTCTTC,CASSRQTGEPAYNEQFF
15,TRBJ2-5,TRBV5-6,TRBD1,once,TGTGCCAGCAGCTGGAAAGACAGGGTCGTACCCAATCTGTACTTC,CASSWKDRVVPNLYF
16,TRBJ2-1,TRBV27,TRBD2,.,TGTGCCAGCAGTTTAATAACTAGCGGGAGGGCCCACGAGCAGTTCTTC,CASSLITSGRAHEQFF